These T cell receptor beta chains were read from a single sample in a study of blood T cell repertoires in COVID-19. This table comes from immunoSEQ multiplex PCR, and its TCRdb copy is limited to in-frame clones, with some not included. The sample contains 40,000 to 55,000 clones, about nine tenths of which appear only once. The sample consisted of peripheral blood. All receptors come from a human donor in a cohort sampled during active COVID-19. Each CDR3 is given with its conserved first and last residue. The D gene is left open where the match is weak. Only some rows state a clone size, as once, few, many or a class for expanded clones.

J | size | D | V | DNA | CDR3
TRBJ1-1 | NA | TRBD1 | TRBV12-5 | TGTGCTAGTGGTCTGACCCGGACCGGGGACAGGGGGGAGAACACTGAAGCTTTCTTT | CASGLTRTGDRGENTEAFF
TRBJ1-4 | NA | TRBD1 | TRBV11-2 | TGTGCCAGCAGCTTAGGGACAGGGGGTTCTGAAAAACTGTTTTTT | CASSLGTGGSEKLFF
TRBJ2-7 | once | TRBD1 | TRBV19 | TGTGCCAGTAGTATACAGAGGGGGCAGATCTACGAGCAGTACTTC | CASSIQRGQIYEQYF
TRBJ1-4 | NA | NA | TRBV19 | TGTGCCAGTAGTCCAGGCGAAGCAACTAATGAAAAACTGTTTTTT | CASSPGEATNEKLFF
TRBJ2-7 | NA | TRBD1 | TRBV7-2 | TGTGCCAGCAGCTACCAGGGGGCGAGCTCCTACGAGCAGTACTTC | CASSYQGASSYEQYF
TRBJ1-5 | NA | NA | TRBV18 | TGTGCCAGCTCACCACCAGGTCGCTCGGGGCCCCAGCATTTT | CASSPPGRSGPQHF
TRBJ2-7 | once | NA | TRBV11-1 | TGTGCCAGCAGCTTACGGGACTCCTACGAGCAGTACTTC | CASSLRDSYEQYF
TRBJ2-5 | NA | TRBD2 | TRBV7-2 | TGTGCCAGCAGGTTTGGCGGGGGTCGGTACCAAGAGACCCAGTACTTC | CASRFGGGRYQETQYF
TRBJ1-2 | NA | NA | TRBV19 | TGTGCCAGTAGTATCGGGTTGAGCTCCGGGAAGGGCTACACCTTC | CASSIGLSSGKGYTF
TRBJ1-4 | NA | NA | TRBV5-4 | TGTGCCAGCAGCCCTACAGGGCCAGGGGCCTTTAATGAAAAACTGTTTTTT | CASSPTGPGAFNEKLFF
TRBJ1-5 | NA | TRBD1 | TRBV18 | TGTGCCAGCTCACCACAGGGACAGGGTAACAATCAGCCCCAGCATTTT | CASSPQGQGNNQPQHF
TRBJ1-6 | few | NA | TRBV6-4 | TGTGCCAGCAGGGAGGAGGCGGTCTATAATTCACCCCTCCACTTT | CASREEAVYNSPLHF
TRBJ1-2 | NA | TRBD1 | TRBV6-4 | TGTGCCAGCAGTTCACAACAGGGGAGCTATGGCTACACCTTC | CASSSQQGSYGYTF
TRBJ1-1 | NA | NA | TRBV7-2 | TGTGCCAGCAGCCCTCCGCAGGCACTGAACACTGAAGCTTTCTTT | CASSPPQALNTEAFF
TRBJ1-3 | NA | NA | TRBV7-9 | TGTGCCAGCAGCTCAGCTGAGGGCACCATATATTTT | CASSSAEGTIYF
TRBJ1-3 | NA | NA | TRBV3-1/TRBV3-2 | TGTGCCAGCAGCGAACGGGGTGCTGGAAACACCATATATTTT | CASSERGAGNTIYF
TRBJ2-7 | NA | NA | TRBV28 | TGTGCCAGCAGTTTGGAGGAGGCTTCGCAGTACTTC | CASSLEEASQYF
TRBJ2-1 | NA | TRBD2 | TRBV18 | TGTGCCAGCTCACCACCGAATAGCGGGGGGGGTAATGAGCAGTTCTTC | CASSPPNSGGGNEQFF
TRBJ1-5 | NA | TRBD1 | TRBV5-1 | TGCGCCAGCAGCCCAACAGGGGGCGATCAGCCCCAGCATTTT | CASSPTGGDQPQHF
TRBJ2-2 | once | TRBD1 | TRBV18 | TGTGCCAGCTCATCCGGGACAGGGATGACCGGGGAGCTGTTTTTT | CASSSGTGMTGELFF
TRBJ1-4 | NA | NA | TRBV3-1/TRBV3-2 | TGTGCCAGCAGCCAAGGGCAGGGTATCCCCGCAACTAATGAAAAACTGTTTTTT | CASSQGQGIPATNEKLFF
TRBJ2-1 | NA | TRBD2 | TRBV10-2 | TGCGCCAGCAGTGTCGACGGGGGGGCTTACAATGAGCAGTTCTTC | CASSVDGGAYNEQFF
TRBJ1-1 | few | NA | TRBV7-2 | TGTGCCAGCAGCCCACAGCCAGGGATGACTGAAGCTTTCTTT | CASSPQPGMTEAFF